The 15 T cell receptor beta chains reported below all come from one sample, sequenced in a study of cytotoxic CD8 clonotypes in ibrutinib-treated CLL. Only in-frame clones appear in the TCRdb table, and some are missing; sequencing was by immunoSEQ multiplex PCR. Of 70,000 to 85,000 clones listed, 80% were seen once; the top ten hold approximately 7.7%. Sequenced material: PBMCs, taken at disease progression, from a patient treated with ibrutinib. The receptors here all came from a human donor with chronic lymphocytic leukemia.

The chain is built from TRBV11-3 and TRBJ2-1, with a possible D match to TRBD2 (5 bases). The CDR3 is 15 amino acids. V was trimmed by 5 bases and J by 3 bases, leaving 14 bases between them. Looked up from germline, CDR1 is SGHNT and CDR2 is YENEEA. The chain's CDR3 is CASSPGGLYYNEQFF. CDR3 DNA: TGTGCCAGCAGCCCAGGAGGCCTTTACTACAATGAGCAGTTCTTC.

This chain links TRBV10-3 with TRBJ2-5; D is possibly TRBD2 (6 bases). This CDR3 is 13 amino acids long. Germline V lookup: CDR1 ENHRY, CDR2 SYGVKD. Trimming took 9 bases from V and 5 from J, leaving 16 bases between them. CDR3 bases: TGTGCCATTACGGAGGGTGTTAGGGAGACCCAGTACTTC. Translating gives CAITEGVRETQYF.

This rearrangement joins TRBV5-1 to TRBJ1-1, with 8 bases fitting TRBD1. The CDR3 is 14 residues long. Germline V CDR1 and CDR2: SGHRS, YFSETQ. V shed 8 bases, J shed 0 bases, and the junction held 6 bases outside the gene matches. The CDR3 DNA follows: TGCGCCAGTCGGACAGGGCAAATGAACACTGAAGCTTTCTTT. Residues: CASRTGQMNTEAFF. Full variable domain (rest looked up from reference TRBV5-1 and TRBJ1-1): KAGVTQTPRYLIKTRGQQVTLSCSPISGHRSVSWYQQTPGQGLQFLFEYFSETQRNKGNFPGRFSGRQFSNSRSEMNVSTLELGDSALYLCASRTGQMNTEAFFGQGTRLTVV.

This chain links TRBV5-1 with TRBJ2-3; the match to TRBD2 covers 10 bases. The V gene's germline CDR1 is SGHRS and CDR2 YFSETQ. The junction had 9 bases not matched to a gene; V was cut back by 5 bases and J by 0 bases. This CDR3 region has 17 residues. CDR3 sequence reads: CASSRVAGGPSTDTQYF. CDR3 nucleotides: TGCGCCAGCAGTAGAGTAGCGGGGGGTCCTAGCACAGATACGCAGTATTTT. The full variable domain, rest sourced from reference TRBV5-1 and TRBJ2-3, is KAGVTQTPRYLIKTRGQQVTLSCSPISGHRSVSWYQQTPGQGLQFLFEYFSETQRNKGNFPGRFSGRQFSNSRSEMNVSTLELGDSALYLCASSRVAGGPSTDTQYFGPGTRLTVL.

CDR3 DNA sequence: TGTGCCAGCAGCTCAGACTCCTACGAGCAGTACTTC. This translates into CASSSDSYEQYF. The chain carries TRBV5-6 and TRBJ2-7; no clear D gene. Trimming removed 3 bases at V and 0 bases at J, with 4 bases between. Germline V CDR1 and CDR2: SGHDT, YYEEEE. The CDR3 contains 12 residues. Based on the CDR3 plus reference TRBV5-6 and TRBJ2-7, the full variable domain is DAGVTQSPTHLIKTRGQQVTLRCSPKSGHDTVSWYQQALGQGPQFIFQYYEEEERQRGNFPDRFSGHQFPNYSSELNVNALLLGDSALYLCASSSDSYEQYFGPGTRLTVT.

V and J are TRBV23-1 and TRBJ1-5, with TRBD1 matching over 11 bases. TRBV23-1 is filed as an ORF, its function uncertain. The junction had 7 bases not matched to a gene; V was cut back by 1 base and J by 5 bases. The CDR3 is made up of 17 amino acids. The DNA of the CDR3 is TGCGCCAGCAGTCAATGTCCGGGACAGGGGGATTATCAGCCCCAGCATTTT. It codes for CASSQCPGQGDYQPQHF.

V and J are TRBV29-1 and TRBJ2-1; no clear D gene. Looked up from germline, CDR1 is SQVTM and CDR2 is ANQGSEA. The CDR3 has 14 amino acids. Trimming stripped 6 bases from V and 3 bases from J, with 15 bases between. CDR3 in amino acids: CSVPRRISYNEQFF. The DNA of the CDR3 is TGCAGCGTGCCCCGCAGGATAAGCTACAATGAGCAGTTCTTC.

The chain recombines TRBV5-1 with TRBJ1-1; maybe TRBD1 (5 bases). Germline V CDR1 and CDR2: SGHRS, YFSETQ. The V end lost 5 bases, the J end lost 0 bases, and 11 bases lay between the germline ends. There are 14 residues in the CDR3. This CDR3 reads CASRDGTVNTEAFF. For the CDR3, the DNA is TGCGCCAGCAGGGACGGGACGGTGAACACTGAAGCTTTCTTT.

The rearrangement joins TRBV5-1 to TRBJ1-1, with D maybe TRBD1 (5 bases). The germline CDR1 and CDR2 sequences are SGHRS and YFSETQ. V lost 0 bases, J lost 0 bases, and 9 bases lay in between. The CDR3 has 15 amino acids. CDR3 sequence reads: CASSLVPGMNTEAFF. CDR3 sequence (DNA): TGCGCCAGCAGCTTGGTGCCAGGGATGAACACTGAAGCTTTCTTT. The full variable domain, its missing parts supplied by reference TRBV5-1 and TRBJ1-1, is KAGVTQTPRYLIKTRGQQVTLSCSPISGHRSVSWYQQTPGQGLQFLFEYFSETQRNKGNFPGRFSGRQFSNSRSEMNVSTLELGDSALYLCASSLVPGMNTEAFFGQGTRLTVV.

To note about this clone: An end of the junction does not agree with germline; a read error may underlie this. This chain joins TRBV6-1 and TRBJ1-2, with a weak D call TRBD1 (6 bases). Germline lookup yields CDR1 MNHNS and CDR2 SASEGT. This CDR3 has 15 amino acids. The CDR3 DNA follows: TGTGCCAGCGGTGAACACAGGGTAACGGGCTATGGCTACACCTTC. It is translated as CASGEHRVTGYGYTF.

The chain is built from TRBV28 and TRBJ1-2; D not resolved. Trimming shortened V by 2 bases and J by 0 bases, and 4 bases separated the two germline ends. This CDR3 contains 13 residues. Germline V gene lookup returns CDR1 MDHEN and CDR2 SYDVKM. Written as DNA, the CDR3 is TGTGCCAGCAGTTTAAATACTAACTATGGCTACACCTTC. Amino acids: CASSLNTNYGYTF.

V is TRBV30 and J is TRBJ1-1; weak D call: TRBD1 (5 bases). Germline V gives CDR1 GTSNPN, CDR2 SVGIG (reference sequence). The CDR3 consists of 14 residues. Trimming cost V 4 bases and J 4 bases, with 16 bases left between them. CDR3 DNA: TGTGCCTGGAAACGGACCTCGGGGGGCACTGAAGCTTTCTTT. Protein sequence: CAWKRTSGGTEAFF. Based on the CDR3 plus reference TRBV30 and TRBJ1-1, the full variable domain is SQTIHQWPATLVQPVGSPLSLECTVEGTSNPNLYWYRQAAGRGLQLLFYSVGIGQISSEVPQNLSASRPQDRQFILSSKKLLLSDSGFYLCAWKRTSGGTEAFFGQGTRLTVV.

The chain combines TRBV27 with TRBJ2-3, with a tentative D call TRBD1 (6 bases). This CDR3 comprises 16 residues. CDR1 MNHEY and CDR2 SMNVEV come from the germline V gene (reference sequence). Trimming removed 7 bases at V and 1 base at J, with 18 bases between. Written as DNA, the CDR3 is TGTGCCAGCACGCTCCTTTGGTCAGGGGGCACAGATACGCAGTATTTT. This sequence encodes CASTLLWSGGTDTQYF.

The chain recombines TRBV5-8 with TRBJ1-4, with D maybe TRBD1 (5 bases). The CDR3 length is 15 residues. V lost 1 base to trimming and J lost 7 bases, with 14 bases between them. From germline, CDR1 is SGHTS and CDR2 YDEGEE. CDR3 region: CASSLSRGVVEKLFF. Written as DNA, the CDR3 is TGTGCCAGCAGCTTGTCTAGGGGTGTCGTTGAAAAACTGTTTTTT.

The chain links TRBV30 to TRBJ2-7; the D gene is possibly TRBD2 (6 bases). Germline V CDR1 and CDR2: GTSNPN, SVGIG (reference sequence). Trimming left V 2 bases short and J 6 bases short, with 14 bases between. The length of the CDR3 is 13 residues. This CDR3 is CAWSRGLSSEQYF. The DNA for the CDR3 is TGTGCCTGGAGTCGGGGACTCTCCAGCGAGCAGTACTTC.